The source of this T cell receptor (beta chain) is a study of cytomegalovirus exposure and HLA in healthy donors. The study's findings and limits: In most subjects, TCR beta sequences reportedly gave accurate predictions of HLA-A and HLA-B alleles.

J was trimmed by 5 bases and V by 7 bases; bases with no gene match: 2. Germline loops: CDR1 MNHNY, CDR2 SVGAGI (reference sequence). CDR3 size: 12 residues. On this clone: Its antigen is not known.

PCR was performed using 60 Vbeta and 13 Jbeta primers. Measured with immunoSEQ multiplex PCR; TCRdb has only the in-frame clones, and not every one. Among 150,000 to 200,000 clones listed, roughly 70% were seen once. The sequence came from a man in his forties in good health and CMV-seropositive. This chain connects TRBV6-6 to TRBJ2-3; 8 nucleotides match TRBD2. Sequences were obtained from PBMCs. CDR3 DNA sequence: TGTGCCAGCACCGGGGGGGTAGATACGCAGTATTTT. Its protein product is CASTGGVDTQYF.